This TCR beta chain was sequenced for a study of OX40 agonist ivuxolimab in advanced cancers. About this clone itself: Antigen: not known.

Germline CDR1 and CDR2: SGHDN and FVKESK. V was pared by 0 bases and J by 0 bases, with 9 bases between. The CDR3 spans 15 residues. Here immunoSEQ multiplex PCR was the method, and the copy in TCRdb shows in-frame clones only, minus some. The table includes approximately 54,000 clones, approximately 91% detected once. Points from the study as a whole: At doses 0.1 to 3.0 mg/kg, CD4+ and CD8+ clones expanded.

The chain combines TRBV14 with TRBJ2-7; D is possibly TRBD2 (5 bases). The input for sequencing was CD4+ or CD8+ T cells sorted from blood, taken in a trial of the OX40 agonist ivuxolimab. This TCR derives from an adult with an advanced solid tumor such as melanoma, head and neck, liver or kidney cancer. DNA of the CDR3: TGTGCCAGCAGCCAAGATGTAGCGATCTCCTACGAGCAGTACTTC. Translated, it gives CASSQDVAISYEQYF. The whole variable domain, filled in from reference TRBV14 and TRBJ2-7, reads EAGVTQFPSHSVIEKGQTVTLRCDPISGHDNLYWYRRVMGKEIKFLLHFVKESKQDESGMPNNRFLAERTGGTYSTLKVQPAELEDSGVYFCASSQDVAISYEQYFGPGTRLTVT.